This T cell receptor (beta chain) was captured in a study of beta chain features in type 1 diabetes. Study results and caveats: Insertions were fewer and deletions more numerous at VDJ junctions in type 1 diabetes patients. Researchers report that Type 1 diabetes patients had moderately but significantly shorter TCRB CDR3s across all four CD4+ subsets.

Concerning this clone: The antigen remains unidentified.

TCRB transcripts that were expressed got sequenced, as all of the isolated RNA had been reverse transcribed. Assay: immunoSEQ multiplex PCR; the TCRdb copy retains only in-frame clones and omits some. The data contain about 160,000 clones, 7.5% to 8.5% of them singletons. In germline, CDR1 is LNHNV, CDR2 YYDKDF (reference sequence). Unmatched junction bases numbered 6, after V lost 0 bases and J lost 3 bases. There are 16 residues in the CDR3. This chain uses TRBV15 with TRBJ2-7, with 9 nucleotides matching TRBD1. Sequencing was done on a sample of central memory CD4+ T cells from blood. The origin of this receptor is a young man with type 1 diabetes. As DNA, the CDR3 is TGTGCCACCAGCAGAGAGGACAGGGGACCCTACTACGAGCAGTACTTC. Amino acid sequence: CATSREDRGPYYEQYF.